This T cell receptor beta chain was observed in a study of T cells in Graves' hyperthyroidism and ophthalmopathy. Disease duration under 2 months; hyperthyroidism patients were aged 18 to 65. This clonotype has a count of ten or more. The antigen remains unidentified. RNA transcripts gave rise to amplified TCR beta CDR3 regions. HTBI primers were used for first-round RT-PCR of the TCR CDR3. TCRdb re-derived calls from the multiplex PCR reads in MiXCR, one entry per CDR3 protein. The sample lists about 510,000 distinct CDR3 sequences, about 15% occurring once. Study-level findings and limits: Blood held most thyroid clonotypes expanded above 0.001 frequency.

Per germline, CDR1 SGHVS and CDR2 FQNEAQ. The CDR3 has 15 amino acids. Between the trimmed V and J ends, which lost 1 base and 5 bases, there was a span of 14 bases. V and J are TRBV7-8 and TRBJ2-5; no clear D gene. This TCR derives from a woman aged 40 to 49 with Graves' hyperthyroidism. The sequencing input was blood. The CDR3 DNA follows: TGTGCCAGCAGCTTAGAGGTAGTAGGTAGTGAGACCCAGTACTTC. Amino acids: CASSLEVVGSETQYF.